The 21 T cell receptor beta chains below come from one sample, sequenced in a study of blood T cell repertoires in COVID-19. Clones were read by immunoSEQ multiplex PCR, and TCRdb kept only the in-frame ones, dropping some. The sample contains approximately 150,000 clones, more than 80% of which appear only once. Input material: peripheral blood. The receptors here all came from a human donor in a cohort sampled during active COVID-19.

The gene calls are TRBV6-5 and TRBJ1-2; 10 bases line up with TRBD1. V dropped 4 bases and J dropped 6; count of bases not matched to a gene: 2. The CDR3 has 13 amino acids. The germline V gene encodes CDR1 MNHEY and CDR2 SVGAGI. The CDR3 loop reads CASSSDRGHGYTF. DNA for the CDR3: TGTGCCAGCAGTTCAGACAGGGGGCATGGCTACACCTTC.

The J gene is TRBJ2-7, the V gene TRBV29-1, with a weak D call TRBD2 (6 bases). The V gene's germline CDR1 is SQVTM and CDR2 ANQGSEA. V lost 5 bases and J lost 3, with 8 bases in between. This CDR3 contains 11 residues. This chain's CDR3 is CSVRTIYEQYF. The DNA for the CDR3 is TGCAGCGTTCGGACTATCTACGAGCAGTACTTC.

V gene TRBV7-9 combines with J gene TRBJ1-4; TRBD1 aligns across 8 bases. V shed 5 bases and J 6 bases; nucleotides not matched to a gene: 14. From germline, CDR1 is SEHNR and CDR2 FQNEAQ (reference sequence). The CDR3 extends over 17 amino acids. This CDR3 reads CASSPGQGVREDEKLFF. The CDR3 nucleotides read TGTGCCAGCAGCCCTGGACAGGGAGTGAGGGAAGATGAAAAACTGTTTTTT.

This chain connects TRBV6-5 to TRBJ2-3; 8 bases align to TRBD1. CDR3 length equals 15 residues. Trimming removed 6 bases from V and 5 bases from J; junction bases left unmatched: 10. CDR1 MNHEY and CDR2 SVGAGI come from the germline V gene. The CDR3 here is CASRQGQGTGDTQYF. The DNA for the CDR3 is TGTGCCAGCAGACAAGGACAGGGCACGGGAGATACGCAGTATTTT.

CDR3 nucleotides: TGTGCCAGCAGCGGCGGGACTAGCTTTTACGAGCAGTACTTC. This gives the protein CASSGGTSFYEQYF. This chain links TRBV9 with TRBJ2-7; 9 positions match TRBD2. Germline-derived CDR1 and CDR2 are SGDLS and YYNGEE. This CDR3 region has 14 residues. Trimming cost V 3 bases and J 4 bases; bases outside gene matches: 5.

The genes are TRBV25-1 and TRBJ1-2, with D perhaps matching TRBD1 (5 bases). Deletions cut 1 base from V and 6 bases from J, with 12 bases between. The CDR3 covers 14 residues. CDR1 and CDR2 from the germline V gene are MGHDK and SYGVNS. CDR3 DNA: TGTGCCAGCAGTGAATCGGGCAGGGAGGATGGCTACACCTTC. Amino acids: CASSESGREDGYTF.

A few counts support this clone. The V gene is TRBV9, the J gene TRBJ1-1, with unresolved D. The V gene's germline CDR1 is SGDLS and CDR2 YYNGEE. V shed 0 bases and J shed 5 bases, with 11 bases lying between them. This CDR3 has 14 amino acids. The CDR3 protein is CASSVASWSTEAFF. The DNA of the CDR3 is TGTGCCAGCAGCGTAGCTTCTTGGAGTACTGAAGCTTTCTTT.

The V gene is TRBV5-5, the J gene TRBJ2-7; D gene unclear. This CDR3 has 15 residues. The V end lost 2 bases, the J end lost 5 bases, and 17 bases lay between the germline ends. The germline gives CDR1 SGHKS, CDR2 YYEKEE (reference sequence). CDR3 in DNA: TGTGCCAGCAGCTTAGAGAGAAGTGGTTCTCACGAGCAGTACTTC. Translating gives CASSLERSGSHEQYF.

This clone has just one count. An end of the junction does not agree with germline; a read error may underlie this. The chain recombines TRBV11-1 with TRBJ2-5, with D possibly matching TRBD2 (6 bases). Germline CDR1 and CDR2: SGHAT and FQDESV (reference sequence). The CDR3 spans 13 residues. The CDR3: CASSLAFGTGRNF. The CDR3 coding sequence is TGTGCCAGCAGCTTAGCGTTCGGGACGGGGAGGAACTTC.

The chain uses TRBV30 and TRBJ2-5, with D possibly TRBD2 on 6 matching bases. Trimming pared 2 bases from V and 4 bases from J, leaving 17 bases between. The CDR3 is 15 amino acids. Germline values: CDR1 GTSNPN, CDR2 SVGIG (reference sequence). The CDR3 loop is CAWSFPAGMGETQYF. The CDR3 bases are TGTGCCTGGAGTTTTCCGGCGGGGATGGGAGAGACCCAGTACTTC.

The rearrangement links TRBV6-6 to TRBJ2-7, with 7 bases identical to TRBD1. This CDR3 region has 14 residues. The ends lost 5 bases at V and 5 bases at J; junction bases unmatched: 9. Germline CDR1 is MNHNY and CDR2 is SVGAGI (reference sequence). CDR3 DNA: TGTGCCAGCAGTGTCGACAGGGTGTTACACGAGCAGTACTTC. This sequence encodes CASSVDRVLHEQYF.

The chain links TRBV18 to TRBJ2-3; possibly TRBD1 for D (6 bases). Trimming stripped 0 bases from V and 3 bases from J, with 7 bases between. Germline values: CDR1 KGHSH, CDR2 LQKENI. The CDR3 totals 14 residues. In DNA, the CDR3 is TGTGCCAGCTCACCACCCAGGGGAACAGATACGCAGTATTTT. It yields the protein CASSPPRGTDTQYF. Full variable domain (missing parts from reference TRBV18 and TRBJ2-3): NAGVMQNPRHLVRRRGQEARLRCSPMKGHSHVYWYRQLPEEGLKFMVYLQKENIIDESGMPKERFSAEFPKEGPSILRIQQVVRGDSAAYFCASSPPRGTDTQYFGPGTRLTVL.

The chain recombines TRBV7-2 with TRBJ1-5; 7 positions match TRBD1. Germline CDR1 is SGHTA and CDR2 is FQGNSA. The CDR3 covers 14 residues. The trim removed 5 bases at V and 7 bases at J, leaving 8 bases unmatched. The CDR3 region is CASSANRGSQPQHF. The CDR3 bases are TGTGCCAGCAGCGCAAACAGGGGCTCGCAGCCCCAGCATTTT.

This clone showed up just a few times. The chain employs TRBV19 and TRBJ1-1, with D unresolved. There are 12 residues in the CDR3. Germline V gives CDR1 LNHDA, CDR2 SQIVND (reference sequence). V was shortened by 10 bases and J by 5 bases, with 14 bases between the two germline ends. The CDR3 region is CATHGSRTEAFF. CDR3 nucleotide sequence: TGTGCCACCCATGGGAGTCGGACTGAAGCTTTCTTT.

This chain joins TRBV19 and TRBJ2-5, with 7 positions matching TRBD1. Germline lookup yields CDR1 LNHDA and CDR2 SQIVND (reference sequence). Unmatched junction bases numbered 7, after V lost 1 base and J lost 5 bases. The CDR3 has 15 amino acids. The CDR3 spells CASSIGTGAGETQYF. In DNA form, the CDR3 reads TGTGCCAGTAGTATAGGAACAGGGGCTGGGGAGACCCAGTACTTC.

The gene calls are TRBV6-5 and TRBJ2-7; weak D call: TRBD1 (5 bases). Germline CDR1 MNHEY, CDR2 SVGAGI. The V end was cut by 5 bases, the J end by 0 bases, with 11 bases between. CDR3 length: 14 residues. The CDR3 spells CASSPTATSYEQYF. CDR3 sequence (DNA): TGTGCCAGCAGTCCGACAGCAACCTCCTACGAGCAGTACTTC.

J is TRBJ2-5 and V is TRBV5-8, with TRBD2 matching 7 bases. The CDR3 extends over 16 amino acids. Per the germline V gene, CDR1 is SGHTS and CDR2 is YDEGEE. The junction had 12 bases not matched to a gene; V was cut back by 1 base and J by 6 bases. The CDR3 reads CASSLRSGPGGQTQYF. Written as DNA, the CDR3 is TGTGCCAGCAGCTTGCGCTCGGGACCGGGGGGTCAGACCCAGTACTTC.

This clone was recorded once. DNA of the CDR3: TGTGCCAGTAGTATACGGACACCAACCATTAACTATGGCTACACCTTC. This gives the protein CASSIRTPTINYGYTF. The V and J genes are TRBV19 and TRBJ1-2; TRBD1 is a possible D gene (5 bases). V was shortened by 2 bases and J by 1 base, with 14 bases between the two germline ends. Germline V gives CDR1 LNHDA, CDR2 SQIVND (reference sequence). This CDR3 is built from 16 residues. The whole variable domain, filled in from reference TRBV19 and TRBJ1-2, reads DGGITQSPKYLFRKEGQNVTLSCEQNLNHDAMYWYRQDPGQGLRLIYYSQIVNDFQKGDIAEGYSVSREKKESFPLTVTSAQKNPTAFYLCASSIRTPTINYGYTFGSGTRLTVV.

V usage is TRBV7-2 and J usage is TRBJ1-5, with TRBD1 identical over 7 bases. The V segment lost 5 bases and the J segment 7 bases; nucleotides outside the gene matches: 5. The CDR3 is 13 residues long. The germline V gene has CDR1 SGHTA and CDR2 FQGNSA. CDR3 in amino acids: CASSTGVGQPQHF. CDR3 nucleotide sequence: TGTGCCAGCAGCACAGGGGTAGGGCAGCCCCAGCATTTT.

V and J are TRBV13 and TRBJ1-3, with D possibly matching TRBD1 (6 bases). CDR3 length: 16 residues. From germline, CDR1 is PRHDT and CDR2 FYEKMQ (reference sequence). V was pared by 5 bases and J by 0 bases, with 14 bases between. CDR3 protein: CASSQDRLSSGNTIYF. CDR3 DNA sequence: TGTGCCAGCAGCCAAGACAGGTTAAGCTCTGGAAACACCATATATTTT.

The rearrangement links TRBV9 to TRBJ2-7, with 7 bases matching TRBD1. Per the germline V gene, CDR1 is SGDLS and CDR2 is YYNGEE. The CDR3 covers 14 residues. Germline trimming cut 4 bases from V and 4 bases from J; bases unmatched to any gene: 8. The CDR3 is CASSSSGTAYEQYF. In DNA, the CDR3 is TGTGCCAGCAGCTCGTCCGGGACAGCATACGAGCAGTACTTC.